This T cell receptor (beta chain) was sequenced in a study of PD-1 blockade in classical Hodgkin lymphoma. Findings of the study overall: Similar baseline diversity was found in complete responders and newly diagnosed patients.

Clones were sequenced by immunoSEQ multiplex PCR, and TCRdb holds only the in-frame ones, with some missing. This sample has almost 85,000 clones, with around nine tenths found just once. Trimming pared 8 bases from V and 4 bases from J, leaving 24 bases between. The germline V gene has CDR1 MDHEN and CDR2 SYDVKM. The CDR3 runs to 17 residues. Comment on this clone: Antigen: not known.

Patients all relapsed after autologous stem cell transplantation, and there was variation in brentuximab vedotin exposure. The chain joins TRBV28 to TRBJ2-1; a possible D gene is TRBD2 (5 bases). The sequences come from peripheral blood mononuclear cells (PBMCs), collected at baseline. This clonotype was sampled from a human donor with classical Hodgkin lymphoma. The CDR3 region is CASLSHGGGSNYNEQFF. DNA for the CDR3: TGTGCCAGCTTATCCCACGGAGGCGGATCCAATTACAATGAGCAGTTCTTC. Full variable domain (outside the CDR3, taken from reference TRBV28 and TRBJ2-1): DVKVTQSSRYLVKRTGEKVFLECVQDMDHENMFWYRQDPGLGLRLIYFSYDVKMKEKGDIPEGYSVSREKKERFSLILESASTNQTSMYLCASLSHGGGSNYNEQFFGPGTRLTVL.